This T cell receptor (beta chain) was retrieved from a study of CD8 T cells in ankylosing spondylitis. Study observations and caveats: Within peripheral blood, clones linked to disease were CD8+ and relatively rare. In ankylosing spondylitis blood, a motif of about eight highly homologous TCR beta variants appeared characteristic.

It was by quantitative 5'-RACE with molecular barcodes that TCR beta libraries were made. TCRdb reprocessed the 5' RACE reads via MiXCR and lists one record per CDR3 protein. The sample holds roughly 40,000 distinct CDR3 sequences, approximately 16% seen once. The CDR3 is made up of 16 amino acids. Looked up from germline, CDR1 is MDHEN and CDR2 is SYDVKM. V lost 2 bases and J lost 3, with 13 bases in between. A note on this clonotype: No antigen is known for it.

The sample comprised blood. This clonotype originated in a male donor with ankylosing spondylitis or in good health (not recorded which). This chain links TRBV28 with TRBJ2-2, with D unclear. The CDR3: CASSLVAGRDTGELFF. The CDR3 coding sequence is TGTGCCAGCAGTTTAGTGGCAGGTAGAGACACCGGGGAGCTGTTTTTT. The full variable domain, rest sourced from reference TRBV28 and TRBJ2-2, is DVKVTQSSRYLVKRTGEKVFLECVQDMDHENMFWYRQDPGLGLRLIYFSYDVKMKEKGDIPEGYSVSREKKERFSLILESASTNQTSMYLCASSLVAGRDTGELFFGEGSRLTVL.